This T cell receptor (beta chain) was documented in a study of Graves' ophthalmopathy and Graves' hyperthyroidism. The study's findings and limits: The study's model predicted ophthalmopathy progression at over 55% sensitivity and about 72% specificity. Most thyroid clonotypes expanded beyond 0.001 frequency were also found in blood.

RNA transcripts yielded amplified TCR beta CDR3 regions. Amplification began with first-round RT-PCR using HTBI primers, then second-round multiplex PCR was performed. TCRdb itself ran the multiplex PCR reads through MiXCR, one entry per CDR3 protein. The sample includes roughly 480,000 distinct CDR3 sequences, roughly 14% of them seen just once. This clonotype was found many times. The antigen is undetermined. The CDR3 runs to 18 residues. The V gene end was trimmed by 1 base and the J gene end by 2 bases; junction bases not matched to a gene: 9. CDR1 is SGHRS, CDR2 YFSETQ, per germline. Serum thyroxine and TRAb, along with clinical symptoms, thyroid ultrasound and orbital computed tomography, were what diagnosis relied on. Someone took the PBMCs out of roughly 10 ml of fresh peripheral blood.

The V call is TRBV5-1, the J call TRBJ2-6, with 7 nucleotides matching TRBD2. This receptor was obtained from a woman between 25 and 40 years old with Graves' ophthalmopathy. The sample taken for sequencing was blood. As DNA, the CDR3 is TGCGCCAGCAGCTTGTTGCGGGGGTCAGGGACTGGGGCCAACGTCCTGACTTTC. It translates to CASSLLRGSGTGANVLTF.